The 3 T cell receptor beta chains given below trace back to one sample, sequenced in a study of blood T cells in healthy people across ages. PCR was performed a second time for about 7 to 11 cycles using a sample-barcoded 5' primer and a J-beta primer mix. TCRdb itself ran the 5' RACE reads through MiXCR, one entry per CDR3 protein. Of about 760,000 distinct CDR3 sequences listed, around 50% were seen once; the top ten hold approximately 24%. The sequencing sample was made of blood. The receptors derive from a man between 35 and 55 years old in good health.

This chain uses TRBV2 with TRBJ2-5, with a tentative D call TRBD2 (5 bases). This CDR3 is 14 amino acids long. The germline V and J ends were trimmed by 5 bases and 7 bases, with 17 bases remaining between them. Germline lookup yields CDR1 SNHLY and CDR2 FYNNEI. The CDR3 region is CASSPSSFRGTQYF. CDR3 sequence (DNA): TGTGCCAGCAGTCCTAGCAGCTTCCGAGGGACCCAGTACTTC.

This clonotype has just a few counts. This chain connects TRBV4-3 to TRBJ2-5, with 10 bases aligning to TRBD1. The CDR3 is made up of 15 amino acids. Germline-derived CDR1 and CDR2 are LGHNA and YSLEER. The trim removed 0 bases at V and 5 bases at J, leaving 3 bases unmatched. The CDR3 region has the DNA TGCGCCAGCAGCCAAGAGACAGGGGGCTATGAGACCCAGTACTTC. Its protein product is CASSQETGGYETQYF.

This chain joins TRBV27 and TRBJ2-7; 9 nucleotides align to TRBD1. Germline V gene sequence: CDR1 MNHEY, CDR2 SMNVEV (reference sequence). The V gene end was trimmed by 7 bases and the J gene end by 5 bases; junction bases not matched to a gene: 9. This CDR3 has 14 amino acids. Here the CDR3 reads CASKLTGGFNEQYF. The CDR3 DNA sequence: TGTGCCAGCAAACTGACAGGGGGATTTAACGAGCAGTACTTC.